Listed below are T cell receptor beta chains from one sample, sequenced in a study of cytomegalovirus exposure and HLA in healthy donors. TCRdb's copy holds only in-frame clones and misses some; the assay was immunoSEQ multiplex PCR. The sample contains over 150,000 clones, about 68% of which appear only once. The sample was PBMCs. Every receptor here comes from a man in his thirties or forties in good health and CMV-seronegative. CDR3s include the opening cysteine and the closing phenylalanine or tryptophan. D genes are given only for firm matches. The listing skips clone size in some rows; elsewhere it reads once, few, many or a size class.

j_gene: TRBJ2-7
v_gene: TRBV4-3
abundance: -
d_gene: TRBD1
CDR3nt: TGCGCCAGCAGCCCGCGACAGGGGGCGGGAGAGCAGTACTTC
CDR3aa: CASSPRQGAGEQYF

j_gene: TRBJ1-2
v_gene: TRBV29-1
abundance: -
d_gene: TRBD1
CDR3nt: TGCAGCGTTGGGGACAGGGTTGATGGCTACACCTTC
CDR3aa: CSVGDRVDGYTF

j_gene: TRBJ1-2
v_gene: TRBV28
abundance: -
d_gene: TRBD1
CDR3nt: TGTGCCAGCAGTTTAATCGACAGGTGGACAGGTGGCTACACCTTC
CDR3aa: CASSLIDRWTGGYTF

j_gene: TRBJ2-1
v_gene: TRBV5-1
abundance: -
d_gene: -
CDR3nt: TGCGCCAGCAGCTTGTCAGGTGACAATGAGCAGTTCTTC
CDR3aa: CASSLSGDNEQFF

j_gene: TRBJ2-1
v_gene: TRBV2
abundance: -
d_gene: TRBD1
CDR3nt: TGTGCCAGCAGGTCGGGACAGGGGGCCTACAATGAGCAGTTCTTC
CDR3aa: CASRSGQGAYNEQFF

j_gene: TRBJ1-1
v_gene: TRBV4-2
abundance: -
d_gene: TRBD1
CDR3nt: TGTGCCAGCAGCCAAGAGGGACAGAGGAACACTGAAGCTTTCTTT
CDR3aa: CASSQEGQRNTEAFF

j_gene: TRBJ2-5
v_gene: TRBV5-1
abundance: -
d_gene: TRBD2
CDR3nt: TGCGCCAGCAGCGGGTGGTCTAGCGGGGCTCCGAGGGGAGAGGCCCAGTACTTC
CDR3aa: CASSGWSSGAPRGEAQYF

j_gene: TRBJ2-2
v_gene: TRBV7-9
abundance: -
d_gene: -
CDR3nt: TGTGCCAGCAGTTTCCGGGGGGCGGATAACACCGGGGAGCTGTTTTTT
CDR3aa: CASSFRGADNTGELFF

j_gene: TRBJ2-7
v_gene: TRBV6-1
abundance: -
d_gene: TRBD1
CDR3nt: TGTGCCACCAGAGGACAGGGGGGTTACTACGAGCAGTACTTC
CDR3aa: CATRGQGGYYEQYF

j_gene: TRBJ2-5
v_gene: TRBV4-1
abundance: few
d_gene: -
CDR3nt: TGCGCCAGCAGCCAAGATACAGTGGAGACCCAGTACTTC
CDR3aa: CASSQDTVETQYF

j_gene: TRBJ2-1
v_gene: TRBV27
abundance: -
d_gene: TRBD2
CDR3nt: TGTGCCAGCAGTTTAGGGAGCGGGGGATGGTACAATGAGCAGTTCTTC
CDR3aa: CASSLGSGGWYNEQFF

j_gene: TRBJ1-2
v_gene: TRBV2
abundance: -
d_gene: TRBD1
CDR3nt: TGTGCCAGCATTTCGGGACAGGGCAACTATGGCTACACCTTC
CDR3aa: CASISGQGNYGYTF

j_gene: TRBJ1-2
v_gene: TRBV5-1
abundance: -
d_gene: TRBD1
CDR3nt: TGCGCCAGCAGTATAACAGGGGGCTATGGCTACACCTTC
CDR3aa: CASSITGGYGYTF

j_gene: TRBJ1-5
v_gene: TRBV7-9
abundance: -
d_gene: -
CDR3nt: TGTGCCAGCAGCTCGGAGATCCAGCCCCAGCATTTT
CDR3aa: CASSSEIQPQHF

j_gene: TRBJ2-7
v_gene: TRBV11-3
abundance: once
d_gene: -
CDR3nt: TGTGCCAGCAGCTTAGGCGGCGGTAGCTCCTACGAGCAGTACTTC
CDR3aa: CASSLGGGSSYEQYF

j_gene: TRBJ2-3
v_gene: TRBV28
abundance: -
d_gene: -
CDR3nt: TGTGCCAGCAGCTCCACTATAGTCACAGATACGCAGTATTTT
CDR3aa: CASSSTIVTDTQYF

j_gene: TRBJ2-7
v_gene: TRBV27
abundance: -
d_gene: -
CDR3nt: TGTGCCAGCAGTTTAGTGGACAGAACGAGGGAGCAGTACTTC
CDR3aa: CASSLVDRTREQYF

j_gene: TRBJ1-2
v_gene: TRBV5-1
abundance: -
d_gene: TRBD1
CDR3nt: TGCGCCAGCAGCCCACGACAGGGAAACTATGGCTACACCTTC
CDR3aa: CASSPRQGNYGYTF

j_gene: TRBJ2-3
v_gene: TRBV2
abundance: -
d_gene: TRBD2
CDR3nt: TGTGCCAGCACAATAGCGGGGGGGAGCACAGATACGCAGTATTTT
CDR3aa: CASTIAGGSTDTQYF

j_gene: TRBJ2-7
v_gene: TRBV19
abundance: -
d_gene: TRBD1
CDR3nt: TGTGCCACCCGGACAGGGAGCTACGAGCAGTACTTC
CDR3aa: CATRTGSYEQYF

j_gene: TRBJ1-4
v_gene: TRBV15
abundance: -
d_gene: -
CDR3nt: TGTGCCACCAGCAGAGATTCCGGCCGGGCGGGTGAAAAACTGTTTTTT
CDR3aa: CATSRDSGRAGEKLFF

j_gene: TRBJ1-5
v_gene: TRBV18
abundance: -
d_gene: -
CDR3nt: TGTGCCAGCTCACAAGCCCAGGGGAGCAGCAATCAGCCCCAGCATTTT
CDR3aa: CASSQAQGSSNQPQHF

j_gene: TRBJ2-1
v_gene: TRBV5-1
abundance: -
d_gene: -
CDR3nt: TGCGCCAGCAGCTTGTCGGACGGGAACACCGCAGTCTTC
CDR3aa: CASSLSDGNTAVF

j_gene: TRBJ1-2
v_gene: TRBV28
abundance: few
d_gene: TRBD1
CDR3nt: TGTGCCAGCAGTCCCCCTGGACAGGGTGGTACGGCCCGCTATGGCTACACCTTC
CDR3aa: CASSPPGQGGTARYGYTF

j_gene: TRBJ2-4
v_gene: TRBV4-2
abundance: few
d_gene: TRBD2
CDR3nt: TGTGCCAGCAGCCAAGATCATCTGGGGGGGAGGGCCAAAAACATTCAGTACTTC
CDR3aa: CASSQDHLGGRAKNIQYF

j_gene: TRBJ1-1
v_gene: TRBV6-5
abundance: -
d_gene: TRBD1
CDR3nt: TGTGCCAGCAGTGGACAGGAAGGCACTGAAGCTTTCTTT
CDR3aa: CASSGQEGTEAFF

j_gene: TRBJ1-3
v_gene: TRBV7-8
abundance: once
d_gene: -
CDR3nt: TGTGCCAGCAGCTTAGGAGTAGGAAACACCATATATTTT
CDR3aa: CASSLGVGNTIYF

j_gene: TRBJ1-1
v_gene: TRBV5-6
abundance: few
d_gene: -
CDR3nt: TGTGCCAGCAGCTTGGGTTCAGGGAGGGAAGCTTTCTTT
CDR3aa: CASSLGSGREAFF

j_gene: TRBJ1-6
v_gene: TRBV20-1
abundance: -
d_gene: -
CDR3nt: TGCAGTGCCCCCGGACGGGGGAGCCTCCACTTT
CDR3aa: CSAPGRGSLHF

j_gene: TRBJ1-2
v_gene: TRBV28
abundance: -
d_gene: -
CDR3nt: TGTGCCACCCTCCTCGGGTCGAGCTATGGCTACACCTTC
CDR3aa: CATLLGSSYGYTF

j_gene: TRBJ2-7
v_gene: TRBV5-5
abundance: -
d_gene: -
CDR3nt: TGTGCCAGCAGCTTGGAGGGGTCCCCCTACGAGCAGTACTTC
CDR3aa: CASSLEGSPYEQYF

j_gene: TRBJ1-6
v_gene: TRBV19
abundance: -
d_gene: TRBD1
CDR3nt: TGTGCCAGTAGTAGAAACAGCAGGGGGGCGGAGAATTCACCCCTCCACTTT
CDR3aa: CASSRNSRGAENSPLHF

j_gene: TRBJ2-5
v_gene: TRBV2
abundance: -
d_gene: -
CDR3nt: TGTGCCAGCAGTGAAGACGCAGGGATAGGGGAGACCCAGTACTTC
CDR3aa: CASSEDAGIGETQYF

j_gene: TRBJ1-3
v_gene: TRBV5-1
abundance: few
d_gene: -
CDR3nt: TGCGCCAGCAGCTTACAGGGTACTGCTGGAAACACCATATATTTT
CDR3aa: CASSLQGTAGNTIYF

j_gene: TRBJ1-6
v_gene: TRBV30
abundance: -
d_gene: TRBD1
CDR3nt: TGTGCCTGGAGTCTACAGGGGGCCTTTGATTCACCCCTCCACTTT
CDR3aa: CAWSLQGAFDSPLHF

j_gene: TRBJ2-1
v_gene: TRBV27
abundance: -
d_gene: TRBD1
CDR3nt: TGTGCCAGCAGTCTACGGACAGGGTACAATGAGCAGTTCTTC
CDR3aa: CASSLRTGYNEQFF

j_gene: TRBJ2-1
v_gene: TRBV5-6
abundance: -
d_gene: TRBD2
CDR3nt: TGTGCCAGCAGCTCGAGGGGACTAGCGGTGATCAATGAGCAGTTCTTC
CDR3aa: CASSSRGLAVINEQFF

j_gene: TRBJ2-7
v_gene: TRBV18
abundance: -
d_gene: TRBD2
CDR3nt: TGTGCCAGCTCGGAGGGGACTAGCGGGGCCAACGAGCAGTACTTC
CDR3aa: CASSEGTSGANEQYF

j_gene: TRBJ2-3
v_gene: TRBV10-3
abundance: once
d_gene: TRBD2
CDR3nt: TGTGCCATCAGTTTACTAGCGGGGGCCGACTCTAGCACAGATACGCAGTATTTT
CDR3aa: CAISLLAGADSSTDTQYF

j_gene: TRBJ2-2
v_gene: TRBV30
abundance: -
d_gene: -
CDR3nt: TGTGCCTGGAGTGTACTGACAGCGAACACCGGGGAGCTGTTTTTT
CDR3aa: CAWSVLTANTGELFF

j_gene: TRBJ2-7
v_gene: TRBV7-2
abundance: -
d_gene: TRBD1
CDR3nt: TGTGCCAGCAGCTTTGTAGGGACAGGGTATTACGAGCAGTACTTC
CDR3aa: CASSFVGTGYYEQYF

j_gene: TRBJ1-5
v_gene: TRBV19
abundance: -
d_gene: TRBD1
CDR3nt: TGTGCCAGTAGTACAACGACAGGGAATCAGCCCCAGCATTTT
CDR3aa: CASSTTTGNQPQHF

j_gene: TRBJ1-6
v_gene: TRBV6-5
abundance: -
d_gene: -
CDR3nt: TGTGCCAGCAGTTACTCCACGGATTCACCCCTCCACTTT
CDR3aa: CASSYSTDSPLHF

j_gene: TRBJ2-5
v_gene: TRBV10-3
abundance: -
d_gene: TRBD2
CDR3nt: TGTGCCATCAGGCGTTCACCCGGGACTAGGCAAGAGACCCAGTACTTC
CDR3aa: CAIRRSPGTRQETQYF

j_gene: TRBJ1-5
v_gene: TRBV28
abundance: -
d_gene: TRBD1
CDR3nt: TGTGCCAGCAGTTCTCGGACAGGGAGCAATCAGCCCCAGCATTTT
CDR3aa: CASSSRTGSNQPQHF

j_gene: TRBJ2-7
v_gene: TRBV6-5
abundance: few
d_gene: TRBD2
CDR3nt: TGTGCCAGCAGTTACTCGAGCGGGGGGGCGGGTGAGCAGTACTTC
CDR3aa: CASSYSSGGAGEQYF

j_gene: TRBJ2-4
v_gene: TRBV4-2
abundance: -
d_gene: TRBD2
CDR3nt: TGTGCCAGCAGCCAAGGGCAAAGGACTAGCGGGGGAGTTCAGTACTTC
CDR3aa: CASSQGQRTSGGVQYF

j_gene: TRBJ2-4
v_gene: TRBV4-2
abundance: -
d_gene: -
CDR3nt: TGTGCCAGCAGCCATCCGGGGGATAAAAACATTCAGTACTTC
CDR3aa: CASSHPGDKNIQYF

j_gene: TRBJ1-6
v_gene: TRBV6-4
abundance: -
d_gene: -
CDR3nt: TGTGCCAGCAGTGACTCGATGGGAGTCTCTAATTCACCCCTCCACTTT
CDR3aa: CASSDSMGVSNSPLHF

j_gene: TRBJ2-2
v_gene: TRBV7-2
abundance: -
d_gene: TRBD1
CDR3nt: TGTGCCAGCAGAGAGACAGGGGTAGACACCGGGGAGCTGTTTTTT
CDR3aa: CASRETGVDTGELFF

j_gene: TRBJ2-1
v_gene: TRBV4-3
abundance: -
d_gene: TRBD2
CDR3nt: TGCGCCAGCAGCCTGGGGACTAGCGGGGTCTTGGAGCAGTTCTTC
CDR3aa: CASSLGTSGVLEQFF

j_gene: TRBJ1-2
v_gene: TRBV29-1
abundance: few
d_gene: -
CDR3nt: TGCAGCGCCGCTGATCCACAGGCTAACTATGGCTACACCTTC
CDR3aa: CSAADPQANYGYTF

j_gene: TRBJ1-2
v_gene: TRBV28
abundance: -
d_gene: TRBD1
CDR3nt: TGTGCCAGCAGTACCCCCGAAGTCGGGACAGGGGGTGGCTACACCTTC
CDR3aa: CASSTPEVGTGGGYTF